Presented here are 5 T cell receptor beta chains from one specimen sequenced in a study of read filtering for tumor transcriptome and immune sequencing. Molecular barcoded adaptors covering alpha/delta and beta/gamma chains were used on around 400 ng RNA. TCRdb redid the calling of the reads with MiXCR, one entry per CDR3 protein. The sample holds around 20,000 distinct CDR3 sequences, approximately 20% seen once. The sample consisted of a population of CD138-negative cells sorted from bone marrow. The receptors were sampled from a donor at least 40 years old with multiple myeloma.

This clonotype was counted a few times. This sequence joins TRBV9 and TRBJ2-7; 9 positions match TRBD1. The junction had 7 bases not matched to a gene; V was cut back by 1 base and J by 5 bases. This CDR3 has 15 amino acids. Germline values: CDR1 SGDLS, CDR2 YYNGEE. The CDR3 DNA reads TGTGCCAGCAGCGTATCCGGGACAGGGTACGACGAGCAGTACTTC. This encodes CASSVSGTGYDEQYF.

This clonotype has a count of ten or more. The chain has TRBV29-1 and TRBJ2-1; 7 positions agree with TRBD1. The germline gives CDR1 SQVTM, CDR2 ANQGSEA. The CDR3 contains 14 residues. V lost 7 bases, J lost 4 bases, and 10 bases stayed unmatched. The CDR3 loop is CSAMTGSLYNEQFF. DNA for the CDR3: TGCAGCGCAATGACAGGGAGCCTTTACAATGAGCAGTTCTTC.

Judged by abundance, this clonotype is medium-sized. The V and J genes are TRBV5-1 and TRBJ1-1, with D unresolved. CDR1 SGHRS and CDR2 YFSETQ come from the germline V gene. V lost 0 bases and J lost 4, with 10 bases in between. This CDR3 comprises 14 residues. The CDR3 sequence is CASSLEQRGTEAFF. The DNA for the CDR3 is TGCGCCAGCAGCTTGGAACAGCGGGGCACTGAAGCTTTCTTT.

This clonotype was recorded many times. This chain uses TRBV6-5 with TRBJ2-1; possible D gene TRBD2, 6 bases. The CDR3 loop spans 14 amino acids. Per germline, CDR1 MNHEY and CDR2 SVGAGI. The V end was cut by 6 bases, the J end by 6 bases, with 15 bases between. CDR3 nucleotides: TGTGCCAGCAGCGGGACTCGACGGTTCAATGAGCAGTTCTTC. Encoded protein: CASSGTRRFNEQFF.

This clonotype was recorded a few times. The CDR3 loop reads CAWSVQIQETQYF. CDR3 bases: TGTGCCTGGAGTGTTCAGATCCAAGAGACCCAGTACTTC. This rearrangement joins TRBV30 to TRBJ2-5; D not resolved. The V end lost 0 bases, the J end lost 1 base, and 6 bases lay between the germline ends. Germline-derived CDR1 and CDR2 are GTSNPN and SVGIG (reference sequence). This CDR3 comprises 13 residues.